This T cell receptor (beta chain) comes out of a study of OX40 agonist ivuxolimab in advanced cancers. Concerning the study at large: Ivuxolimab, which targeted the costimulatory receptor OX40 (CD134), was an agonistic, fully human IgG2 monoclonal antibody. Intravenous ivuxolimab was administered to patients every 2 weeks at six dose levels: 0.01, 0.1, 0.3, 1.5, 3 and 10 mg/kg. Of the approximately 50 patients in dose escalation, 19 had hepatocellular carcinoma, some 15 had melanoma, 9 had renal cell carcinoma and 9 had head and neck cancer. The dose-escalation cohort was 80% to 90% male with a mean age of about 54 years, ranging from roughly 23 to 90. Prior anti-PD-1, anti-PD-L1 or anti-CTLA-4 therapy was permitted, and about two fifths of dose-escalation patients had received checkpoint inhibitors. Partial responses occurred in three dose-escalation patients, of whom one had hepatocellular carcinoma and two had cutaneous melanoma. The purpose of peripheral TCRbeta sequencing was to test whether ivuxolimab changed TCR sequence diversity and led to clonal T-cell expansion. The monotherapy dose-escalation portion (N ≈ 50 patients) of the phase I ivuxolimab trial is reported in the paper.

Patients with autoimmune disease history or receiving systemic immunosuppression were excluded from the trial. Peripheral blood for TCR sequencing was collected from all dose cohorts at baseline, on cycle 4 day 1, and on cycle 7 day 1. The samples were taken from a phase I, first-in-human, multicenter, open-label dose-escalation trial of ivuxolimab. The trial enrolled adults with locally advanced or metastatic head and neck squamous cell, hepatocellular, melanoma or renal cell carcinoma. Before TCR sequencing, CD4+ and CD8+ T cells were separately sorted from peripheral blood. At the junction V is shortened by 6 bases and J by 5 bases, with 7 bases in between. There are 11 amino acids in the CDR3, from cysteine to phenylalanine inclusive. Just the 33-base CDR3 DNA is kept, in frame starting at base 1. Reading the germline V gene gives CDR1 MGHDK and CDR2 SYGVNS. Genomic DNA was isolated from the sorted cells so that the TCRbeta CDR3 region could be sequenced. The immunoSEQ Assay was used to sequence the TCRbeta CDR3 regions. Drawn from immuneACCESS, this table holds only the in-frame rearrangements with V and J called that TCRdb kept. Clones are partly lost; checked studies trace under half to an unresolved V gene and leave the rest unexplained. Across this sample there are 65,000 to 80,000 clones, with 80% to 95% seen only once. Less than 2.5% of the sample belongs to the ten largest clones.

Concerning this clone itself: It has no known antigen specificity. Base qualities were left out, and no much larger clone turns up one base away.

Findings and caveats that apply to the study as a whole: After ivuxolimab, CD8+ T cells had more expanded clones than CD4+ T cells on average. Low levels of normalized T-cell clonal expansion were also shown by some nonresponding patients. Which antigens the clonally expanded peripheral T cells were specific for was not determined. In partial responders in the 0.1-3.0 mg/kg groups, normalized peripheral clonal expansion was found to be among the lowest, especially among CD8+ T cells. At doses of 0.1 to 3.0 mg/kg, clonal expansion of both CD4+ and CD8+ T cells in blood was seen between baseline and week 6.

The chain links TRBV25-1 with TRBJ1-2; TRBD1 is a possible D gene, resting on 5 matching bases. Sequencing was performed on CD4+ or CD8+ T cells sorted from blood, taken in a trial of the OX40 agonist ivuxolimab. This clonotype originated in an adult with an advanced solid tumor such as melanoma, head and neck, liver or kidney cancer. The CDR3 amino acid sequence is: CASSPGYGYTF. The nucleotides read TGTGCCAGCAGCCCAGGGTATGGCTACACCTTC.